Listed here is a single TCR beta chain. Antigen specificity is unknown. This sample is drawn from a study of shared clonotypes between healthy human individuals. Findings and limits, study-wide: Generally, estimated richness proved larger in naive subsets than it did in memory subsets.

Germline V CDR1 and CDR2: SQVTM, ANQGSEA. Losses at the gene ends were 7 bases for V and 8 bases for J; bases not matched to a gene: 9. The CDR3 contains 12 residues. Each PCR replicate from the sorted subsets contained about 200 ng DNA, which is tens of thousands of T cell genomes. The method was immunoSEQ multiplex PCR; TCRdb's version includes in-frame clones alone and lacks a portion of them. The repertoire has 740,000 or so clones, roughly 73% of them found once; the top ten carry around 1.8%. The specimen sequenced was memory CD4+ T cells sorted from blood. Described subset: CD45RA-negative fraction. V is TRBV29-1 and J is TRBJ1-2; 8 bases match TRBD1. This TCR derives from a woman aged 25 to 39 in good health. CDR3: CSGTGQGDGYTF. CDR3 DNA: TGCAGCGGAACCGGACAGGGAGACGGCTACACCTTC.